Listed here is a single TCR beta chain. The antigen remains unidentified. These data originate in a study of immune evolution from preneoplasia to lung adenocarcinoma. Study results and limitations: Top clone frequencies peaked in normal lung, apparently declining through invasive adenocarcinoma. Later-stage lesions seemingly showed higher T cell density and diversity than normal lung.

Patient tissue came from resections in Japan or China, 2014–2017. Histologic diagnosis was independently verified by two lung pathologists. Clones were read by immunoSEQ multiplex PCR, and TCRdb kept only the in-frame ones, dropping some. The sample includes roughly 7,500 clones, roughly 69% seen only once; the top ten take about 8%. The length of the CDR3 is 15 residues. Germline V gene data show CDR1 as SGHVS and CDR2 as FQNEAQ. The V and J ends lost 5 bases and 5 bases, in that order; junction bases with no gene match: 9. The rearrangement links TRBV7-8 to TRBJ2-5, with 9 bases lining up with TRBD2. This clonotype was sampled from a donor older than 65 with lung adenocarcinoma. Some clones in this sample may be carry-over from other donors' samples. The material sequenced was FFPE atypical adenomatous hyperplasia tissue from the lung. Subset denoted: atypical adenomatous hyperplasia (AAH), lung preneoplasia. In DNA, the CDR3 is TGTGCCAGCAGCCTTACCGGGACTAGCCGCGAGACCCAGTACTTC. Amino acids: CASSLTGTSRETQYF.